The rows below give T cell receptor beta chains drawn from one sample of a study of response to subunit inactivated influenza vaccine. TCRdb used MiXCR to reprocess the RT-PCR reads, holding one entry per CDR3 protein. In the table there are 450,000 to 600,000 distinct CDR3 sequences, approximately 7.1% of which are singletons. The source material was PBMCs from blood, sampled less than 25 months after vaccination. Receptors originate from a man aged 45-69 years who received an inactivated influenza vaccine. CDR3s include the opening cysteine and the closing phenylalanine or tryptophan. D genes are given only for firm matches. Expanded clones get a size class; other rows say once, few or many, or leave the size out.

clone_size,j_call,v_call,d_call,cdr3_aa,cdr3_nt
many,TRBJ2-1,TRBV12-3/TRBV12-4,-,CASSFPGSSYNEQFF,TGTGCCAGCAGTTTTCCGGGGAGCTCCTACAATGAGCAGTTCTTC
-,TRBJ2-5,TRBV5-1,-,CASSLGFRTEKTETQYF,TGCGCCAGCAGCTTGGGATTTCGGACCGAGAAGACAGAGACCCAGTACTTC
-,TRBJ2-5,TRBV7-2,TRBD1,CASTHGTARETQYF,TGTGCCAGCACACACGGGACAGCGCGGGAGACCCAGTACTTC
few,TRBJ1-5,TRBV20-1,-,CSARVPLAGSNQPQHF,TGCAGTGCTAGAGTCCCCCTGGCGGGAAGCAATCAGCCCCAGCATTTT
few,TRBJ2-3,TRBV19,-,CASSITSSGINTDTQYF,TGTGCCAGTAGTATAACCTCCAGCGGCATAAACACAGATACGCAGTATTTT
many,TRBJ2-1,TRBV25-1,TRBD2,CASSEHGRAGNEQFF,TGTGCCAGCAGTGAACACGGGAGGGCCGGCAATGAGCAGTTCTTC
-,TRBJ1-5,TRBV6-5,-,CASSFRFPSDQPQHF,TGTGCCAGCAGTTTCAGGTTCCCCTCCGATCAGCCCCAGCATTTT
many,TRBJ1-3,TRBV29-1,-,CSVADFVSGNTIYF,TGCAGCGTTGCTGACTTTGTCTCTGGAAACACCATATATTTT
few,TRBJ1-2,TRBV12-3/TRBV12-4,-,CASSFPVNYGYTF,TGTGCCAGCAGTTTTCCGGTCAACTATGGCTACACCTTC
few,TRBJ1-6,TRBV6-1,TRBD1,CASNKGVGTGGSPLHF,TGTGCCAGCAACAAGGGTGTAGGGACAGGGGGCTCACCCCTCCACTTT
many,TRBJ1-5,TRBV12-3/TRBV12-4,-,CASSPGIGRNNQPQHF,TGTGCCAGCAGTCCCGGGATAGGGCGTAACAATCAGCCCCAGCATTTT
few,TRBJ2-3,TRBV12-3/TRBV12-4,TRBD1,CASSGTGPGTDTQYF,TGTGCCAGCAGCGGGACAGGGCCTGGCACAGATACGCAGTATTTT
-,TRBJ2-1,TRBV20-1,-,CSAPGTTERNEQFF,TGCAGTGCTCCCGGGACAACTGAGAGGAATGAGCAGTTCTTC
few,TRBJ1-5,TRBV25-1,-,CASSELWGEPQHF,TGTGCCAGCAGTGAACTTTGGGGTGAGCCCCAGCATTTT
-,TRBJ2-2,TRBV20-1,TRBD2,CSAPPGTSIPTGELFF,TGCAGTGCCCCCCCCGGGACTAGTATCCCCACCGGGGAGCTGTTTTTT
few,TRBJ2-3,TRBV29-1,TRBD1,CSVGGQGGPDTQYF,TGCAGCGTTGGAGGACAGGGGGGTCCAGATACGCAGTATTTT
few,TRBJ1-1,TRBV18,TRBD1,CASSPGTGGGYTEAFF,TGTGCCAGCTCACCAGGGACAGGGGGTGGGTACACTGAAGCTTTCTTT
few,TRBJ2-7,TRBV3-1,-,CASSHPAGTAYSYEQYF,TGTGCCAGCAGCCACCCCGCGGGGACAGCTTACTCCTACGAGCAGTACTTC
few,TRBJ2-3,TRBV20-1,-,CSARDEGADTQYF,TGCAGTGCTAGAGATGAGGGCGCAGATACGCAGTATTTT
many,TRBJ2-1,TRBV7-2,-,CASSTNSYNEQFF,TGTGCCAGCAGCACCAACAGCTACAATGAGCAGTTCTTC
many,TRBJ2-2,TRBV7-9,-,CASSLGPQNTGELFF,TGTGCCAGCAGCTTGGGACCGCAGAACACCGGGGAGCTGTTTTTT
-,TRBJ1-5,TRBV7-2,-,CASRSTQGQPQHF,TGTGCCAGCAGATCAACCCAGGGGCAGCCCCAGCATTTT
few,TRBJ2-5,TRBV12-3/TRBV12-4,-,CASSLLRVQETQYF,TGTGCCAGCAGTTTGCTTAGGGTCCAAGAGACCCAGTACTTC
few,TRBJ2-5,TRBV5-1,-,CASSLGRQQETQYF,TGCGCCAGCAGCTTGGGGCGGCAGCAAGAGACCCAGTACTTC
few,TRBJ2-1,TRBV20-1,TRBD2,CSARDVAGAFYNEQFF,TGCAGTGCTAGAGACGTAGCGGGGGCTTTCTACAATGAGCAGTTCTTC
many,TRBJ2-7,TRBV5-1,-,CASTLGTEQYF,TGCGCCAGCACCCTCGGAACCGAGCAGTACTTC
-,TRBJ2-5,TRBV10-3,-,CAISDDSRETQYF,TGTGCCATCAGCGATGACAGTCGGGAGACCCAGTACTTC
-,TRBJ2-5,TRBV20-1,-,CSARTVTEVQYF,TGCAGTGCTAGGACAGTAACCGAGGTCCAGTACTTC
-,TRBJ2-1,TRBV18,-,CASSPPSPGFNEQFF,TGTGCCAGCTCACCACCTTCGCCGGGGTTCAATGAGCAGTTCTTC
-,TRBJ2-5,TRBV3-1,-,CASSPVGRQETQYF,TGTGCCAGCAGCCCTGTAGGTAGACAAGAGACCCAGTACTTC
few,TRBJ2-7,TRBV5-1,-,CASSWGSGSYEQYF,TGCGCCAGCAGCTGGGGGTCTGGTTCCTACGAGCAGTACTTC
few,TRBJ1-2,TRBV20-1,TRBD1,CSARQRGQGAGGYTF,TGCAGTGCTAGGCAGAGAGGGCAGGGGGCTGGGGGCTACACCTTC
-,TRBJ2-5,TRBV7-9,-,CASTYRGHSSTEETQYF,TGTGCCAGCACCTACCGGGGACACTCCTCGACCGAAGAGACCCAGTACTTC
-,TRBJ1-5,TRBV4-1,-,CASSQDPLNRAILSNQPQHF,TGCGCCAGCAGCCAAGATCCCTTGAACAGGGCGATCCTTAGCAATCAGCCCCAGCATTTT
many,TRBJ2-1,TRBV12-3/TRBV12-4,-,CASSSGHPEQFF,TGTGCCAGCAGTTCGGGACACCCAGAGCAGTTCTTC
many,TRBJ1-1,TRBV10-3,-,CAISETHGGWDTEAFF,TGTGCCATCAGTGAGACGCACGGGGGCTGGGACACTGAAGCTTTCTTT
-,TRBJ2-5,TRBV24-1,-,CATSDLFGNQETQYF,TGTGCCACCAGTGATTTGTTCGGAAACCAAGAGACCCAGTACTTC
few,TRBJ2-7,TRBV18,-,CASSPRGGNYEQYF,TGTGCCAGCTCACCTCGAGGGGGTAATTACGAGCAGTACTTC
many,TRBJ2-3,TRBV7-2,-,CASSLAGVPDTQYF,TGTGCCAGCAGCTTAGCAGGGGTCCCAGATACGCAGTATTTT
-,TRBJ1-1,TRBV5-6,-,CASSLVAGAPSTEAFF,TGTGCCAGCAGCTTGGTGGCAGGGGCTCCGAGCACTGAAGCTTTCTTT
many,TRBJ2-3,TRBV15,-,CATSRGGVADTQYF,TGTGCCACCAGCAGAGGGGGCGTAGCAGATACGCAGTATTTT
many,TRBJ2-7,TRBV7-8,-,CASCPGPGSYEQYF,TGTGCCAGCTGCCCAGGTCCGGGTAGCTACGAGCAGTACTTC
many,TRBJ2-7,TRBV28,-,CASRPGHTYEQYF,TGTGCCTCCCGTCCGGGACATACCTACGAGCAGTACTTC
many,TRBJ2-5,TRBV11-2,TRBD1,CASSHNSDRVETQYF,TGTGCCAGCAGCCACAACTCTGACAGGGTGGAGACCCAGTACTTC
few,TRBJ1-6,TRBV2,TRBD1,CASSVVAGGDREGAYNSPLHF,TGTGCCAGCAGTGTGGTCGCAGGTGGGGACAGGGAAGGTGCCTATAATTCACCCCTCCACTTT
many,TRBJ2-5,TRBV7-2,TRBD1,CASTSQGAATQYF,TGTGCCAGCACCAGTCAGGGGGCAGCGACCCAGTACTTC